The T cell receptor beta chain under discussion was sequenced for a study of cytomegalovirus exposure and HLA in healthy donors. Study-level points and caveats: Later analysis suggested most CMV-associated TCR beta chains were HLA-restricted.

About this clone: Its antigen is not known.

Trimming removed 4 bases from V and 2 bases from J; junction bases left unmatched: 13. The CDR3 is made up of 17 amino acids. The germline CDR1 and CDR2 sequences are SGHNT and YYREEE (reference sequence). The primer mix had 60 Vbeta and 13 Jbeta primers. The data were produced by immunoSEQ multiplex PCR, yet TCRdb's version contains in-frame clones alone and is incomplete. The data show 75,000 to 95,000 clones, almost 85% seen once. The sequencing sample was made of PBMCs. The origin of this receptor is a young woman in good health and CMV-seropositive. V gene TRBV5-4 combines with J gene TRBJ2-7, with 9 bases identical to TRBD1. CDR3 sequence reads: CASSPVPPGTGTYEQYF. DNA for the CDR3: TGTGCCAGCAGCCCCGTACCCCCCGGGACAGGGACCTACGAGCAGTACTTC.